This T cell receptor (beta chain) was captured in a study of cytomegalovirus exposure and HLA in healthy donors. The PCR contained 60 Vbeta and 13 Jbeta primers. The protocol was immunoSEQ multiplex PCR, while the TCRdb copy is restricted to in-frame clones and leaves out a portion. The table records over 75,000 clones, about 81% of them present only once. Regarding donors, all were healthy bone marrow donors. Study outcomes and limitations: In a later analysis, common viral pathogens appeared linked to several of the most significant clusters. Later analysis suggested most CMV-associated TCR beta chains were HLA-restricted.

V shed 4 bases and J shed 4 bases, with 13 bases lying between them. The CDR3 contains 14 residues. Germline V gene lookup returns CDR1 MNHEY and CDR2 SMNVEV (reference sequence). To note about this clone: Its target is unknown.

Sample: PBMCs. The V call is TRBV27, the J call TRBJ1-1; perhaps TRBD1 as D (6 bases). This sequence was found in a woman aged 50 to 65 in good health and CMV-seronegative. This CDR3 reads CASSSLGGRTEAFF. The CDR3 nucleotides are TGTGCCAGCAGTTCCCTGGGGGGGCGCACTGAAGCTTTCTTT.